This T cell receptor beta chain was documented in a study of cytomegalovirus exposure and HLA in healthy donors. Comments on this clone: What it binds is not known.

Healthy people donating bone marrow made up the donors. Germline CDR1 and CDR2: GTSNPN and SVGIG (reference sequence). The V end lost 6 bases, the J end lost 5 bases, and 10 bases lay between the germline ends. The CDR3 totals 12 residues. Study-wide points: Later analysis placed DRB1 highest and HLA-C lowest in TCR association rates, which differed by HLA locus.

PCR involved 60 Vbeta and 13 Jbeta primers. Sequenced by immunoSEQ multiplex PCR; TCRdb stores in-frame clones only, minus some. Of some 120,000 clones listed, about 79% are singletons. This chain connects TRBV30 to TRBJ1-4; a weak D match, TRBD1 (5 bases). The origin of this receptor is a woman under 30 in good health and CMV-seropositive. The sequencing input was PBMCs. The CDR3 region is CACATANEKLFF. As DNA, the CDR3 is TGTGCCTGCGCGACAGCAAATGAAAAACTGTTTTTT. Drawing the rest from reference TRBV30 and TRBJ1-4, the complete variable domain is SQTIHQWPATLVQPVGSPLSLECTVEGTSNPNLYWYRQAAGRGLQLLFYSVGIGQISSEVPQNLSASRPQDRQFILSSKKLLLSDSGFYLCACATANEKLFFGSGTQLSVL.